Shown below are 20 T cell receptor beta chains from a single sample sequenced in a study of a mutant IDH1 vaccine in newly diagnosed glioma. TCRdb's copy holds only in-frame clones and misses some; the assay was immunoSEQ multiplex PCR. The table has over 35,000 clones, approximately 91% seen once. Sample time point: week 5, during vaccination. Doses consisted of 300 ug of mutant IDH1 20-mer peptide each, paired with topical imiquimod. No antigen has been assigned to these receptors. Sequencing used PBMCs, obtained from a glioma patient whose treatment included an IDH1 peptide vaccine. The receptors stem from a man in his fifties with glioma.

The V call is TRBV5-4, the J call TRBJ2-3; 7 positions match TRBD2. The CDR3 is 14 amino acids. J gave up 8 bases and V 3 bases, and 9 bases lay outside the gene matches. The germline V gene has CDR1 SGHNT and CDR2 YYREEE (reference sequence). In nucleotides, the CDR3 is TGTGCCAGCAGCTCTGAATACCCGGGAGGTACGCAGTATTTT. Its translation is CASSSEYPGGTQYF.

This chain uses TRBV5-1 with TRBJ2-1; D unclear. The germline V gene encodes CDR1 SGHRS and CDR2 YFSETQ. V was trimmed by 4 bases and J by 5 bases, leaving 7 bases between them. The CDR3 is made up of 12 amino acids. The CDR3 is CASSRTDNEQFF. As DNA, the CDR3 is TGCGCCAGCAGCAGGACGGACAATGAGCAGTTCTTC.

V and J are TRBV5-1 and TRBJ2-5; weak D call: TRBD2 (5 bases). The germline gives CDR1 SGHRS, CDR2 YFSETQ. The CDR3 covers 14 residues. V lost 4 bases and J lost 11, with 21 bases in between. CDR3 sequence: CASSPGVGEGEQYF. DNA for the CDR3: TGCGCCAGCAGCCCTGGGGTGGGAGAGGGAGAGCAGTACTTC.

This rearrangement joins TRBV7-2 to TRBJ1-1, with D unresolved. Germline CDR1 SGHTA, CDR2 FQGNSA. There are 16 residues in the CDR3. V lost 5 bases and J 0 bases, leaving 16 bases between the germline ends. The CDR3 region is CASSVGGMRMNTEAFF. CDR3 nucleotides: TGTGCCAGCAGCGTAGGTGGGATGCGGATGAACACTGAAGCTTTCTTT.

As regards this clone: At one end, the junction sequence differs from germline, possibly due to a read error. The CDR3 DNA reads as TGTGCCAGCAGTCTATCGGTAAGCTCCTACAATGAGCAGTTCTTC. Protein sequence: CASSLSVSSYNEQFF. The chain combines TRBV27 with TRBJ2-1; D remains ambiguous. Germline V gene data show CDR1 as MNHEY and CDR2 as SMNVEV (reference sequence). The CDR3 is 15 residues long.

With respect to this clone: Mismatch with germline at one junction end may stem from a read error. This chain connects TRBV13 to TRBJ2-1, with 8 bases identical to TRBD2. CDR1 PRHDT and CDR2 FYEKMQ come from the germline V gene (reference sequence). The CDR3 spans 16 residues. CDR3 region: CASSLGLKTSANEQFF. CDR3 sequence (DNA): TGTGCCAGCAGCTTAGGCCTGAAGACTAGCGCTAATGAACAGTTCTTC.

V usage is TRBV7-6 and J usage is TRBJ2-5; D is unresolved. Germline V gives CDR1 SGHVS, CDR2 FNYEAQ. The CDR3 sequence is 11 residues long. Trimming pared 3 bases from V and 5 bases from J, leaving 4 bases between. The CDR3 loop reads CASSFGETQYF. The CDR3 DNA reads TGTGCCAGCAGCTTCGGCGAGACCCAGTACTTC.

The gene calls are TRBV2 and TRBJ1-1; TRBD1 aligns across 11 bases. This CDR3 contains 12 residues. Germline CDR1 is SNHLY and CDR2 is FYNNEI. J gave up 5 bases and V 8 bases, and 1 base lay outside the gene matches. CDR3 in amino acids: CASGTGGTEAFF. The CDR3 nucleotides are TGTGCCAGCGGGACAGGGGGGACTGAAGCTTTCTTT.

J is TRBJ2-6 and V is TRBV18; no reliable D call. The CDR3 runs 21 residues. V was shortened by 1 base and J by 2 bases, with 24 bases between the two germline ends. Per the germline V gene, CDR1 is KGHSH and CDR2 is LQKENI. CDR3 residues: CASSPLRPRSLWSPGANVLTF. The CDR3 bases are TGTGCCAGCTCACCACTTCGGCCTCGATCTTTGTGGTCCCCTGGGGCCAACGTCCTGACTTTC.

The chain couples TRBV6-5 to TRBJ2-3; no clear D gene. V lost 3 bases and J 5 bases, leaving 9 bases between the germline ends. The CDR3 runs 13 residues. Germline CDR1 is MNHEY and CDR2 is SVGAGI. CDR3 loop: CASSYRNRDTQYF. In nucleotides, the CDR3 is TGTGCCAGCAGTTATCGGAATAGAGATACGCAGTATTTT.

The J gene is TRBJ2-4, the V gene TRBV5-1; maybe TRBD2 (5 bases). With 4 bases removed from V and 4 bases from J, the gap between germline ends came to 15 bases. From germline, CDR1 is SGHRS and CDR2 YFSETQ. The CDR3 runs to 15 residues. CDR3 nucleotides: TGCGCCAGCAGCGGAAACCGACTAACTAAAAACATTCAGTACTTC. Translation gives CASSGNRLTKNIQYF.

The CDR3 sequence is CASSLASFYNNEQFF. DNA for the CDR3: TGTGCCAGCAGCTTGGCCTCTTTCTACAACAATGAGCAGTTCTTC. The chain carries TRBV5-5 and TRBJ2-1; D is unresolved. Trimming stripped 0 bases from V and 5 bases from J, with 12 bases between. CDR1 and CDR2 from the germline V gene are SGHKS and YYEKEE (reference sequence). This CDR3 has 15 residues.

This chain links TRBV9 with TRBJ2-1; D perhaps matches TRBD1 (5 bases). Deletions cut 4 bases from V and 7 bases from J, with 12 bases between. CDR3 length equals 13 residues. Germline values: CDR1 SGDLS, CDR2 YYNGEE. CDR3 bases: TGTGCCAGCAGCCTCACCCCAGGGAATGAGCAGTTCTTC. Encoded protein: CASSLTPGNEQFF.

This chain links TRBV27 with TRBJ1-1, with 7 nucleotides matching TRBD1. CDR3 length: 14 residues. The ends lost 2 bases at V and 4 bases at J; junction bases unmatched: 4. CDR1 and CDR2 (germline): MNHEY, SMNVEV (reference sequence). CDR3 nucleotides: TGTGCCAGCAGTTTAAGGGCAGGGGGCACTGAAGCTTTCTTT. Protein sequence: CASSLRAGGTEAFF.

The chain combines TRBV12-5 with TRBJ2-5, with D perhaps matching TRBD1 or TRBD2 (5 bases each). This CDR3 spans 13 amino acids. Trimming cost V 1 base and J 5 bases, with 8 bases left between them. Germline CDR1 LGHNT, CDR2 FRNRAP. The CDR3 region is CASGLGGEETQYF. DNA of the CDR3: TGTGCTAGTGGTTTGGGAGGGGAGGAGACCCAGTACTTC.

The CDR3: CAISDDRGNTEAFF. CDR3 nucleotide sequence: TGTGCCATCAGTGACGACAGGGGGAACACTGAAGCTTTCTTT. The J gene is TRBJ1-1, the V gene TRBV10-3; 8 nucleotides line up with TRBD1. The junction had 1 base not matched to a gene; V was cut back by 3 bases and J by 1 base. The CDR3 has 14 residues. Looked up from germline, CDR1 is ENHRY and CDR2 is SYGVKD.

This chain connects TRBV5-6 to TRBJ1-4; D gene ambiguous. Trimming stripped 0 bases from V and 10 bases from J, with 10 bases between. In germline, CDR1 is SGHDT, CDR2 YYEEEE. This CDR3 spans 13 amino acids. The CDR3 region is CASSLGLQTKLFF. The CDR3, as DNA: TGTGCCAGCAGCTTGGGGCTCCAAACAAAACTGTTTTTT.

This clone is a singleton in its sample. The rearrangement uses TRBV19 and TRBJ1-4, with 11 bases identical to TRBD1. The CDR3 totals 18 residues. Trimming at V came to 5 bases and at J to 1 base, leaving 9 bases not matched to a gene. The germline V gene has CDR1 LNHDA and CDR2 SQIVND (reference sequence). The CDR3: CASSSDRGHYGTNEKLFF. In DNA, the CDR3 is TGTGCCAGTAGTTCGGACAGGGGGCATTACGGAACTAATGAAAAACTGTTTTTT.

This chain joins TRBV14 and TRBJ1-1; no reliable D call. CDR3 length: 14 residues. Per the germline V gene, CDR1 is SGHDN and CDR2 is FVKESK. Trimming pared 0 bases from V and 5 bases from J, leaving 10 bases between. The CDR3 nucleotides read TGTGCCAGCAGCCAAGAAGGGAGGTTTACTGAAGCTTTCTTT. Amino acid sequence: CASSQEGRFTEAFF.

This clone has just one count. The V and J genes are TRBV6-6 and TRBJ1-1, with D uncertain. V lost 2 bases to trimming and J lost 2 bases, with 9 bases between them. Germline-derived CDR1 and CDR2 are MNHNY and SVGAGI (reference sequence). The CDR3 has 14 residues. The CDR3 protein is CASSYVATNTEAFF. Here the CDR3 DNA reads TGTGCCAGCAGTTACGTCGCAACCAACACTGAAGCTTTCTTT.